This T cell receptor beta chain was retrieved from a study of blood T cell repertoires in COVID-19. Looking at the study overall: Sites in the United States, Italy and Spain provided acute and convalescent COVID-19 samples. PBMCs, B-cell-depleted T cells, or T cells were the source of the cDNA or gDNA that made up the material.

As processed by the authors: Amplification from reference gene primers served as the basis for estimated nucleated cell counts. Clones were sequenced by immunoSEQ multiplex PCR, and TCRdb holds only the in-frame ones, with some missing. That table furnishes V, J and clone size, whereas the DNA furnished D and trimming. The repertoire has roughly 9,200 clones, around 80% of them found once; the top ten carry 24%. Between the trimmed V and J ends, which lost 1 base and 6 bases, there was a span of 6 bases. The CDR3 has 12 residues. The sample was peripheral blood. The receptor was derived from a man between 60 and 75 years old with active COVID-19. This chain uses TRBV12-3 or TRBV12-4 with TRBJ1-1; D gene uncertain. The DNA of the CDR3 is TGTGCCAGCAGTTTAGTCCGAGCTGAAGCTTTCTTT. Its translation: CASSLVRAEAFF.